This TCR beta chain was identified during a study of cytomegalovirus exposure and HLA in healthy donors. Primers included in the PCR were 60 Vbeta and 13 Jbeta primers. Sequenced by immunoSEQ multiplex PCR; TCRdb stores in-frame clones only, minus some. The table lists approximately 190,000 clones, about 86% of them singletons, with 1.7% in the top ten. Trimming took 0 bases from V and 3 from J, leaving 11 bases between them. The CDR3 consists of 16 residues. Germline loops: CDR1 MNHEY, CDR2 SVGAGI. This clone showed up just once. The antigen remains undetermined. Study-level results: In all likelihood, a cluster of highly shared sequence variants was a sequencing artifact.

What was sequenced was PBMCs. The source of this sequence is a middle-aged man in good health and CMV-seropositive. The gene calls are TRBV6-5 and TRBJ2-2, with TRBD1 as a possible D gene (5 bases). CDR3 loop: CASSYSKQADTGELFF. The CDR3 DNA sequence: TGTGCCAGCAGTTACTCGAAACAGGCCGACACCGGGGAGCTGTTTTTT.